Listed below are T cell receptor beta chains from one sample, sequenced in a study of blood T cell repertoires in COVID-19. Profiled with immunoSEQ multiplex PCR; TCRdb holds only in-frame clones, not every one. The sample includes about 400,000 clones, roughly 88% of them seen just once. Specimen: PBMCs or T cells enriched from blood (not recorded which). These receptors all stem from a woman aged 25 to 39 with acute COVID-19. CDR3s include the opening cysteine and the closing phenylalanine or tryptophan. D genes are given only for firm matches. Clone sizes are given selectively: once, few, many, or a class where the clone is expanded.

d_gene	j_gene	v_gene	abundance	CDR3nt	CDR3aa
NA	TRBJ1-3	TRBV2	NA	TGTGCCAGCAGTATCAGGGCCTCTGGAAACACCATATATTTT	CASSIRASGNTIYF
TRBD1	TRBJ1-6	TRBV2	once	TGTGCCAGCAGGGGACAGATGAATTCACCCCTCCACTTT	CASRGQMNSPLHF
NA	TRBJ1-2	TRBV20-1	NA	TGCAGTGCTAGTGCAGCGTCAGGGTTTGGCTACACCTTC	CSASAASGFGYTF
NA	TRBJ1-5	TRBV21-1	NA	TGTGCCAGCAGCAAACAAGGGACAGGGGTTAATCAGCCCCAGCATTTT	CASSKQGTGVNQPQHF
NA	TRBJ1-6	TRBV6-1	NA	TGTGCCAGCAGCGAAACAGGGAGTTTGGATAATTCACCCCTCCACTTT	CASSETGSLDNSPLHF
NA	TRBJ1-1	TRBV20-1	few	TGCAGTGCTAGAGGAGCGGCCGAAGCTTTCTTT	CSARGAAEAFF
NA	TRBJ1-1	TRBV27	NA	TGTGCCAGCAGCCCATTGAAGGGAGGGACTGAAGCTTTCTTT	CASSPLKGGTEAFF
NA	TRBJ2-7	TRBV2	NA	TGTGCCAGCAGTGAGATAGGAGTATACGAGCAGTACTTC	CASSEIGVYEQYF
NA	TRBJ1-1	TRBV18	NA	TGTGCCAGCTCACCGCAGATATTGAACACTGAAGCTTTCTTT	CASSPQILNTEAFF
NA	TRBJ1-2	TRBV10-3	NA	TGTGCCATCAGAGTGTGGAACTCGATGGGGGGCTATGGCTACACCTTC	CAIRVWNSMGGYGYTF
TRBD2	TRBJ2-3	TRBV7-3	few	TGTGCCAGCAGCGCGGGAGGAGGGGCCACAGATACGCAGTATTTT	CASSAGGGATDTQYF
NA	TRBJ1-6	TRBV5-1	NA	TGCGCCAGCAGCTTGGGGCAGATCTCACCCCTCCACTTT	CASSLGQISPLHF
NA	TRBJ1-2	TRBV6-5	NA	TGTGCCAGCAGGCCCCACGGGATTAACTATGGCTACACCTTC	CASRPHGINYGYTF
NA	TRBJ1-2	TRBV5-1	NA	TGCGCCAGCAGCTCGGGAGGACAGACGGTCTATGGCTACACCTTC	CASSSGGQTVYGYTF
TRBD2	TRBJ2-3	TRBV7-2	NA	TGTGCCAGCAGCTTTAGGACTAGCGGGCGCACAGATACGCAGTATTTT	CASSFRTSGRTDTQYF
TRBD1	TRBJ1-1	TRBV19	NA	TGTGCCAGTAAGACAGGGGGCACTGAAGCTTTCTTT	CASKTGGTEAFF
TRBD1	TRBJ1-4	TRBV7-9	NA	TGTGCCAGCAGCTCCGAAAGGGACAGCTCTGAAAAACTGTTTTTT	CASSSERDSSEKLFF
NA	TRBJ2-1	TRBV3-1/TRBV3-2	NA	TGTGCCAGCAGCCAGGTGGGAGGGGGGCTCCCCTATGAGCAGTTCTTC	CASSQVGGGLPYEQFF
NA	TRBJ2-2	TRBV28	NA	TGTGCCAGCAGTTTGTGTGAGGGTGCCACCGGGGAGCTGTTTTTT	CASSLCEGATGELFF
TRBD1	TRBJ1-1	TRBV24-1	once	TGTGCCATAAGACAGGGAATGAACACTGAAGCTTTCTTT	CAIRQGMNTEAFF
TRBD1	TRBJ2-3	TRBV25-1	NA	TGTGCCAGCAGTGAATGGGGACAGGGACCAGATACGCAGTATTTT	CASSEWGQGPDTQYF
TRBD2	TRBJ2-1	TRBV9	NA	TGTGCCAGCAGCCCCGCTAGCGGGGGGGCCACCTACAATGAGCAGTTCTTC	CASSPASGGATYNEQFF
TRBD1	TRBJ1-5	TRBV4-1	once	TGCGCCAGCAGCCAAGATGGGACAGGGGGCAATCAGCCCCAGCATTTT	CASSQDGTGGNQPQHF
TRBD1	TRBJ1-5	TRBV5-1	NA	TGCGCCAGCAGCTCCGGGACAGACAATCAGCCCCAGCATTTT	CASSSGTDNQPQHF
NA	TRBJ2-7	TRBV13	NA	TGTGCCAGCAGCTTAGGTGTGAGCTCCTACGAGCAGTACTTC	CASSLGVSSYEQYF
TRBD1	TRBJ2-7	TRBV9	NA	TGTGCCAGCAGCGCAACAGGGGGCCCCTACGAGCAGTACTTC	CASSATGGPYEQYF
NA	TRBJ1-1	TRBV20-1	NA	TGCAGTGCTAGTACTCGGGTTATGAACACTGAAGCTTTCTTT	CSASTRVMNTEAFF
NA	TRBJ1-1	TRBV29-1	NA	TGCAGCGTTGAAAGGGGGGGGCAGGTCACTGAAGCTTTCTTT	CSVERGGQVTEAFF
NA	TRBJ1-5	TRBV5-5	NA	TGTGCCAGCAGCTTCGGGTCAGGGTTTGGTCAGCCCCAGCATTTT	CASSFGSGFGQPQHF
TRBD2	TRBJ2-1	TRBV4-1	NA	TGCGCCGCCTCCTCGACTAGCGGATACAATGAGCAGTTCTTC	CAASSTSGYNEQFF
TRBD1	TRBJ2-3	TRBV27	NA	TGTGCCAGCAGTCCTTCTCCCGGGACAGGGGATACGCAGTATTTT	CASSPSPGTGDTQYF
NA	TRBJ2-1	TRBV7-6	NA	TGTGCCAGCAGCTTAGTAGGTACTGGAGGGATGGGGGAGCAGTTCTTC	CASSLVGTGGMGEQFF
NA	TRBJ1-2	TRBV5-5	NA	TGTGCCAGCAGCTCCCTTCGGGACAAGGCCTTC	CASSSLRDKAF
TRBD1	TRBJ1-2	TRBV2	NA	TGTGCCAGCAGCGTCGGGACAGGGCCCATTTATGGCTACACCTTC	CASSVGTGPIYGYTF
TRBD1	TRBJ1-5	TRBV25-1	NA	TGTGCCAGCAGTGAGGGACAGGGGAATCAGCCCCAGCATTTT	CASSEGQGNQPQHF
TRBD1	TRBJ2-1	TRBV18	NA	TGTGCCAGCTCACTGGGACAGCCCAATGAGCAGTTCTTC	CASSLGQPNEQFF
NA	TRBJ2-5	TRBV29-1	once	TGCAGCTCGACAAGGGGAGAGACCCAGTACTTC	CSSTRGETQYF
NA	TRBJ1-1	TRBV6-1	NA	TGTGCCAGCAGTGAGGCCGGAATCCGGGGGTTAAGGGGTGAAGCTTTCTTT	CASSEAGIRGLRGEAFF
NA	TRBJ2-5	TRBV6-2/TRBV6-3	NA	TGTGCCAGCAGTTACAGGGGGTATCAAGAGACCCAGTACTTC	CASSYRGYQETQYF
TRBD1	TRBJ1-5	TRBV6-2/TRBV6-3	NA	TGTGCCAGCAGCAAGGCACCGGGACAGAGCAATCAGCCCCAGCATTTT	CASSKAPGQSNQPQHF
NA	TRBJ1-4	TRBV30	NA	TGTGCCTGGAGTAACCAGGGGATTAATGAAAAACTGTTTTTT	CAWSNQGINEKLFF
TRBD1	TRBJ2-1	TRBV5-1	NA	TGCGCCAGCAGCGTCGGGACAGGCAACAATGAGCAGTTCTTC	CASSVGTGNNEQFF
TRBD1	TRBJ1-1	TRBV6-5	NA	TGTGCCAGCAGGTTTGGACAGGGGAACACTGAAGCTTTCTTT	CASRFGQGNTEAFF
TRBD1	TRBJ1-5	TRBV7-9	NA	TGTGCCAGCAGCTCTCCGGGACAGGAGGGTCAGCCCCAGCATTTT	CASSSPGQEGQPQHF
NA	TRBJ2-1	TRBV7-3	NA	TGTGCCAGCAGCCCCTCCGGCGCGGGGGCGAGCAATGAGCAGTTCTTC	CASSPSGAGASNEQFF
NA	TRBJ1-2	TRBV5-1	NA	TGCGCCAGCAGCCTAGGGGGGGAGTCGACTGGCTACACCTTC	CASSLGGESTGYTF
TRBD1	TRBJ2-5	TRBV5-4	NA	TGTGCCAGCAGCTCGGCACAGGGGGTTCGGGAGACCCAGTACTTC	CASSSAQGVRETQYF
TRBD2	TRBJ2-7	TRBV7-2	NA	TGTGCCAGCAGCTTAGCGCCTAGCGGGGGTACCTACGAGCAGTACTTC	CASSLAPSGGTYEQYF
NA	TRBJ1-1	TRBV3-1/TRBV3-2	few	TGTGCCAGCAGCCAAGCAGGGAACCCTAACACTGAAGCTTTCTTT	CASSQAGNPNTEAFF
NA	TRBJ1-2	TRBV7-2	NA	TGTGCCAGCGTCAAACCCGGGACACCTCAGAAAGGCTACACCTTC	CASVKPGTPQKGYTF
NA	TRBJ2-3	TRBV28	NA	TGTGCCAGCAGTTTACCAATAGCCTCTAGCACAGATACGCAGTATTTT	CASSLPIASSTDTQYF
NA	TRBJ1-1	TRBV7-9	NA	TGTGCCAGCAGCTTAGTCGGGGGGGTCACTGAAGCTTTCTTT	CASSLVGGVTEAFF
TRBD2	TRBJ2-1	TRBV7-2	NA	TGTGCCAGCAGCTTAGACGGGGGGGCCGGAAATGAGCAGTTCTTC	CASSLDGGAGNEQFF
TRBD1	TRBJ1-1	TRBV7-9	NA	TGTGCCAGCAGCTACGACAGGGGAGGGAGCACTGAAGCTTTCTTT	CASSYDRGGSTEAFF
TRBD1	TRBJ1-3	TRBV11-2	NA	TGTGCCAGCAGCTTCCCACGGACAGGGGGCTTCGGAAACACCATATATTTT	CASSFPRTGGFGNTIYF
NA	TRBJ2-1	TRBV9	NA	TGTGCCAGCAGCGTGGGGGGAGGCGCTGGGAATGAGCAGTTCTTC	CASSVGGGAGNEQFF
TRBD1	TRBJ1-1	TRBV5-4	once	TGTGCCAGCAGCCTCGGGACAGGGTTGGGCACTGAAGCTTTCTTT	CASSLGTGLGTEAFF
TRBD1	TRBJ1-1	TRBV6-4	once	TGTGCCAGCAGTCCTTTTCGGACAGGAGAGTACACTGAAGCTTTCTTT	CASSPFRTGEYTEAFF
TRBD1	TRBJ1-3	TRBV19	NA	TGTGCCAGCAAGAACTCAGGACAGGGACTATATTTT	CASKNSGQGLYF